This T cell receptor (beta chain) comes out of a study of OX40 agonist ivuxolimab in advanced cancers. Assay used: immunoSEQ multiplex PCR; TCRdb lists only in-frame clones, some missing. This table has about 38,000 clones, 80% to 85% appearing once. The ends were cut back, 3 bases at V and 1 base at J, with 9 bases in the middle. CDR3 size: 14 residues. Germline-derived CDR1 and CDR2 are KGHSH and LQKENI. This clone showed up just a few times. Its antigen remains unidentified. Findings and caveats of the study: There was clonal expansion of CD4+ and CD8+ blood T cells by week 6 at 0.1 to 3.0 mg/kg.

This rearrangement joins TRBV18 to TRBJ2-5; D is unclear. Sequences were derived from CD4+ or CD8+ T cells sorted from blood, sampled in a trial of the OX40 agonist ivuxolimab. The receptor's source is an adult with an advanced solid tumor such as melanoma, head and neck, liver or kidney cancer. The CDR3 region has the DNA TGTGCCAGCTCACCCTTAGGAAGCCAAGAGACCCAGTACTTC. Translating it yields CASSPLGSQETQYF.